This entry is about one T cell receptor beta chain. Its specificity is not known. Once obtained from cultured CD4+ T cells, the DNA was sequenced using the Oncomine TCR Beta short-read assay. Researchers extracted genomic DNA from CD4+ T cells that had been cultured. TCRdb used MiXCR to reprocess the PCR reads, holding one entry per CDR3 protein. This sample has 15,000 or so distinct CDR3 sequences, with around 70% found just once. This entry is derived from a study of vaccination and CD4 T cells after COVID-19. Treatment meaning: approximately nine-day PBMC culture with coronavirus spike peptide pools or control peptides (ViraFEST assay). ViraFEST sequenced TCRs after peptide-pool expansion of antigen-specific T cells. US Alpha, Beta and Delta variants postdated the positive PCR dates, which ran from March to December 2020. Once cultured roughly 10 days, CD4+ T cells underwent isolation by negative selection.

This CDR3 spans 17 amino acids. Germline CDR1 is MNHEY and CDR2 is SVGEGT. The ends were cut back, 6 bases at V and 0 bases at J, with 18 bases in the middle. This chain joins TRBV6-2 or TRBV6-3 and TRBJ2-1, with D uncertain. This clonotype originated in a human donor who had recovered from COVID-19. The sample taken for sequencing was CD4+ T cells from blood, cultured in vitro. CDR3 nucleotide sequence: TGTGCCAGCAGCCCTCCGACTTCTACCTACTCCTACAATGAGCAGTTCTTC. Translation: CASSPPTSTYSYNEQFF.